These 25 T cell receptor beta chains originate from one sample sequenced in a study of cytomegalovirus exposure and HLA in healthy donors. The PCR used 60 Vbeta and 13 Jbeta primers. TCRdb keeps only in-frame clones here, not all; method: immunoSEQ multiplex PCR. The sample carries more than 95,000 clones, 70% to 80% recorded once. The source material was PBMCs. The receptors shown here come from a man between 50 and 59 years old in good health and CMV-seropositive.

The rearrangement links TRBV20-1 to TRBJ1-1; D unclear. Germline loops: CDR1 DFQATT, CDR2 SNEGSKA (reference sequence). This CDR3 spans 11 amino acids. Trimming removed 3 bases from V and 10 bases from J, with 12 bases in between. CDR3 coding DNA: TGCAGTGCTAGTAACGACATTCGAGCTTTCTTT. This codes for CSASNDIRAFF.

This clone has a handful of counts. The gene calls are TRBV6-5 and TRBJ1-4; D remains unclear. The germline CDR1 and CDR2 sequences are MNHEY and SVGAGI. This CDR3 spans 11 amino acids. V was cut by 8 bases and J by 7 bases, with 8 bases left in between. The CDR3 nucleotides are TGTGCCAGCGGGCGCCTTGAAAAACTGTTTTTT. It yields the protein CASGRLEKLFF.

The chain uses TRBV30 and TRBJ2-3, with D perhaps TRBD2 (6 bases). CDR1 GTSNPN and CDR2 SVGIG come from the germline V gene (reference sequence). This CDR3 has 13 amino acids. Trimming cost V 7 bases and J 5 bases, with 16 bases left between them. The CDR3 nucleotides read TGTGCCTCGGGGCGGGAAGACGGAGATACGCAGTATTTT. The encoded protein is CASGREDGDTQYF.

The chain combines TRBV6-4 with TRBJ1-4; D is possibly TRBD1 (5 bases). This CDR3 contains 14 residues. Trimming took off 6 bases at V and 8 bases at J, with 16 bases between the two ends. CDR1 MRHNA and CDR2 SNTAGT come from the germline V gene. The CDR3: CASRAFVGGEKLFF. The CDR3 bases are TGTGCCAGCAGGGCTTTCGTGGGGGGGGAAAAACTGTTTTTT.

The gene calls are TRBV5-6 and TRBJ1-6, with 7 bases that match TRBD1. Trimming cost V 1 base and J 8 bases; bases outside gene matches: 3. CDR1 and CDR2 (germline): SGHDT, YYEEEE. The CDR3 is 14 residues long. CDR3 sequence (DNA): TGTGCCAGCAGCTTGAGAGACAGGGATTCACCCCTCCACTTT. Protein: CASSLRDRDSPLHF.

This clone was seen a single time. This chain uses TRBV11-2 with TRBJ1-1; possible D gene TRBD1, 5 bases. CDR1 is SGHAT, CDR2 FQNNGV, per germline. The V and J ends lost 7 bases and 5 bases respectively, with 17 bases between them. The CDR3 sequence is 14 residues long. The CDR3 nucleotides read TGTGCCAGCACCCCTGGTTCGGGGGGAACTGAAGCTTTCTTT. Protein sequence: CASTPGSGGTEAFF.

The chain carries TRBV5-8 and TRBJ1-4; 9 bases are shared with TRBD1. Germline CDR1 and CDR2: SGHTS and YDEGEE. Unmatched junction bases numbered 12, after V lost 4 bases and J lost 8 bases. The CDR3 runs 16 residues. For the CDR3, the DNA is TGTGCCAGCAGCGCCCCGGGACAGGGATTAACGGAAAAACTGTTTTTT. This gives the protein CASSAPGQGLTEKLFF.

The rearrangement uses TRBV19 and TRBJ1-5, with D unclear. Between the trimmed V and J ends, which lost 6 bases and 7 bases, there was a span of 16 bases. The CDR3 loop spans 14 amino acids. CDR1 LNHDA and CDR2 SQIVND come from the germline V gene (reference sequence). CDR3 amino acids: CASRVRGLGQPQHF. In DNA form, the CDR3 reads TGTGCCAGTAGGGTGAGAGGGCTTGGGCAGCCCCAGCATTTT.

J is TRBJ2-5 and V is TRBV6-1, with 8 bases lining up with TRBD1. CDR3 length equals 14 residues. The V and J ends lost 6 bases and 2 bases, in that order; junction bases with no gene match: 5. From germline, CDR1 is MNHNS and CDR2 SASEGT. Here the CDR3 reads CASSLGQGQETQYF. The CDR3 region has the DNA TGTGCCAGCAGCCTAGGACAGGGACAAGAGACCCAGTACTTC.

This clone has a handful of counts. This chain connects TRBV6-5 to TRBJ2-3; 7 bases agree with TRBD1. Germline trimming cut 4 bases from V and 1 base from J; bases unmatched to any gene: 8. This CDR3 region has 16 residues. Germline lookup yields CDR1 MNHEY and CDR2 SVGAGI. The CDR3 is CASSFRDSLRTDTQYF. The CDR3 bases are TGTGCCAGCAGTTTCCGGGACAGCCTCCGCACAGATACGCAGTATTTT.

This clone was detected a few times. Additional DNA sequences in this sample encode the identical CDR3. The V gene is TRBV6-5, the J gene TRBJ2-5, with D perhaps matching TRBD1 (6 bases). The germline V gene encodes CDR1 MNHEY and CDR2 SVGAGI. The V end was cut by 5 bases, the J end by 4 bases, with 11 bases between. The CDR3 runs to 13 residues. The CDR3 is CASSRDNGETQYF. The CDR3 DNA reads as TGTGCCAGCAGTCGGGACAACGGAGAGACCCAGTACTTC.

CDR3 region: CASSEYGTQNAYGYTF. In nucleotides, the CDR3 is TGTGCCAGCAGTGAATATGGGACACAAAACGCGTATGGCTACACCTTC. The genes are TRBV2 and TRBJ1-2, with D maybe TRBD1 (6 bases). From germline, CDR1 is SNHLY and CDR2 FYNNEI. V was clipped by 2 bases and J by 5 bases, with 18 bases between them. This CDR3 region has 16 residues.

The chain employs TRBV28 and TRBJ1-2, with 11 bases matching TRBD1. This CDR3 contains 16 residues. CDR1 is MDHEN, CDR2 SYDVKM, per germline. V shed 5 bases and J 8 bases; nucleotides not matched to a gene: 13. The CDR3 sequence is CASSIPTMDRGHGYTF. CDR3 in DNA: TGTGCCAGCAGTATCCCGACAATGGACAGGGGGCACGGCTACACCTTC.

The chain has TRBV4-2 and TRBJ2-5; a weak D match, TRBD1 (5 bases). V dropped 2 bases and J dropped 5 bases, with 15 bases sitting between them. The CDR3 is made up of 15 amino acids. The germline V gene encodes CDR1 LGHNA and CDR2 YNFKEQ. CDR3 DNA: TGTGCCAGCAGCCAACGAGGCGGAGCAGGGGAGACCCAGTACTTC. This sequence encodes CASSQRGGAGETQYF.

The chain combines TRBV11-2 with TRBJ2-3, with TRBD2 identical over 13 bases. Per the germline V gene, CDR1 is SGHAT and CDR2 is FQNNGV. This CDR3 contains 18 residues. V dropped 0 bases and J dropped 0; count of bases not matched to a gene: 3. The CDR3 DNA follows: TGTGCCAGCAGCTTAGAGGGACTAGCGGGACCTAGCACAGATACGCAGTATTTT. This translates into CASSLEGLAGPSTDTQYF.

This clone was seen a handful of times. The gene calls are TRBV4-1 and TRBJ1-2; D unclear. The CDR3 consists of 17 residues. Per the germline V gene, CDR1 is MGHRA and CDR2 is YSYEKL. V was cut by 4 bases and J by 0 bases, with 18 bases left in between. CDR3 sequence (DNA): TGCGCCAGCAGCCTCCCTTTCAGAAGACAAACTAACTATGGCTACACCTTC. This codes for CASSLPFRRQTNYGYTF.

V is TRBV28 and J is TRBJ1-3; no reliable D call. CDR1 is MDHEN and CDR2 is SYDVKM in the germline V gene. The CDR3 contains 14 residues. The V end was cut by 6 bases, the J end by 0 bases, with 9 bases between. CDR3 DNA: TGTGCCAGCAGGGGCCTATTCTCTGGAAACACCATATATTTT. Protein: CASRGLFSGNTIYF.

V is TRBV28 and J is TRBJ1-1; 7 bases align to TRBD1. In germline, CDR1 is MDHEN, CDR2 SYDVKM. With 7 bases clipped from V and 1 base from J, the junction kept 9 bases outside the gene matches. The CDR3 totals 15 residues. This CDR3 is CASTTPGTENTEAFF. The CDR3 DNA follows: TGTGCCAGCACCACTCCAGGGACAGAGAACACTGAAGCTTTCTTT.

The chain recombines TRBV27 with TRBJ2-5; D might be TRBD1 (6 bases). Germline V gene lookup returns CDR1 MNHEY and CDR2 SMNVEV (reference sequence). V dropped 7 bases and J dropped 1 base, with 10 bases sitting between them. This CDR3 comprises 13 residues. CDR3 sequence (DNA): TGTGCCAGCATAGGCAGGGGCCAAGAGACCCAGTACTTC. Translating it yields CASIGRGQETQYF.

This clone is classed as medium-sized. The CDR3 sequence is CASSLQAGALVETQYF. CDR3 sequence (DNA): TGTGCCAGCAGCCTCCAAGCGGGGGCCCTAGTGGAGACCCAGTACTTC. The rearrangement joins TRBV7-2 to TRBJ2-5; 8 bases are shared with TRBD2. V was clipped by 5 bases and J by 5 bases; unmatched bases: 13. The CDR3 consists of 16 residues. The germline V gene has CDR1 SGHTA and CDR2 FQGNSA.

V and J are TRBV11-2 and TRBJ2-2; 9 bases map to TRBD1. Trimming at V came to 6 bases and at J to 7 bases, leaving 15 bases not matched to a gene. Looked up from germline, CDR1 is SGHAT and CDR2 is FQNNGV. The CDR3 extends over 17 amino acids. DNA of the CDR3: TGTGCCAGCAGATTAATCCGGGGACAGGGAGTGAGCGGGGAGCTGTTTTTT. Its translation is CASRLIRGQGVSGELFF.

V and J are TRBV4-3 and TRBJ2-2; D gene uncertain. V dropped 1 base and J dropped 6 bases, with 12 bases sitting between them. The CDR3 length is 15 residues. Germline V gene data show CDR1 as LGHNA and CDR2 as YSLEER. The chain's CDR3 is CASSQGRLYSGELFF. CDR3 bases: TGCGCCAGCAGCCAAGGGAGATTATACTCCGGGGAGCTGTTTTTT.

V and J are TRBV9 and TRBJ2-2, with 11 bases fitting TRBD2. Germline values: CDR1 SGDLS, CDR2 YYNGEE. V was pared by 2 bases and J by 2 bases, with 5 bases of the junction left unmatched. This CDR3 is 17 amino acids long. CDR3 sequence: CASSVTSGSVNTGELFF. The CDR3 DNA sequence: TGTGCCAGCAGCGTCACTAGCGGGAGTGTTAACACCGGGGAGCTGTTTTTT.

The rearrangement joins TRBV6-5 to TRBJ2-7; perhaps TRBD2 as D (6 bases). V was cut by 2 bases and J by 1 base, with 12 bases left in between. This CDR3 is 15 amino acids long. Germline V gene sequence: CDR1 MNHEY, CDR2 SVGAGI. The CDR3 sequence is CASSYKLGTSYEQYF. CDR3 nucleotide sequence: TGTGCCAGCAGTTACAAGTTGGGGACTTCCTACGAGCAGTACTTC.

This clone came up many times. V gene TRBV27 combines with J gene TRBJ1-3; D unclear. V lost 6 bases and J 0 bases, leaving 12 bases between the germline ends. The germline gives CDR1 MNHEY, CDR2 SMNVEV (reference sequence). The CDR3 covers 15 residues. Written as DNA, the CDR3 is TGTGCCAGCAGACCCATCTCGGGCTCTGGAAACACCATATATTTT. This gives the protein CASRPISGSGNTIYF.